Below, 25 T cell receptor beta chains from the same sample are listed, as sequenced in a study of T-cell memory formation after mild COVID-19. One entry per CDR3 protein results from TCRdb running MiXCR on the 5' RACE reads. The sample lists just under 50,000 distinct CDR3 sequences; around 12% were seen once. Sequenced material: PBMCs or a T cell subset sorted from them (not recorded which). These receptors were collected from a man younger than 35 who had mild COVID-19 (a few samples of this study predate the infection). Cell type and time point are not known.

This clonotype has just a few counts. The rearrangement uses TRBV2 and TRBJ2-5; 8 bases fit TRBD2. This CDR3 is built from 15 residues. CDR1 SNHLY and CDR2 FYNNEI come from the germline V gene. The trim removed 4 bases at V and 5 bases at J, leaving 9 bases unmatched. In nucleotides, the CDR3 is TGTGCCAGCAGTGGGGTAGGGACTAGGCAGGAGACCCAGTACTTC. It is translated as CASSGVGTRQETQYF. Full variable domain (missing parts from reference TRBV2 and TRBJ2-5): EPEVTQTPSHQVTQMGQEVILRCVPISNHLYFYWYRQILGQKVEFLVSFYNNEISEKSEIFDDQFSVERPDGSNFTLKIRSTKLEDSAMYFCASSGVGTRQETQYFGPGTRLLVL.

The chain is built from TRBV28 and TRBJ2-3; D ambiguous. Trimming took off 5 bases at V and 4 bases at J, with 7 bases between the two ends. Germline lookup yields CDR1 MDHEN and CDR2 SYDVKM. This CDR3 comprises 12 residues. Here the CDR3 reads CASSPDADTQYF. The DNA of the CDR3 is TGTGCCAGCAGTCCTGATGCAGATACGCAGTATTTT.

At least ten counts were recorded for this clonotype. A read error may produce the germline difference seen at one junction end. This chain joins TRBV7-6 and TRBJ2-1, with no clear D. This CDR3 region has 15 residues. Germline V lookup: CDR1 SGHVS, CDR2 FNYEAQ. The CDR3 here is CASSLAHSSYNEQFF. The CDR3 DNA follows: TGTGCCAGCAGTTTAGCCCACAGCTCCTACAATGAGCAGTTCTTC. Filled out from reference TRBV7-6 and TRBJ2-1, the complete variable domain reads GAGVSQSPRYKVTKRGQDVALRCDPISGHVSLYWYRQALGQGPEFLTYFNYEAQQDKSGLPNDRFSAERPEGSISTLTIQRTEQRDSAMYRCASSLAHSSYNEQFFGPGTRLTVL.

This clonotype was observed many times. The chain recombines TRBV28 with TRBJ2-1; TRBD2 agrees at 8 bases. J was trimmed by 8 bases and V by 6 bases; bases with no gene match: 15. The germline CDR1 and CDR2 sequences are MDHEN and SYDVKM. This CDR3 has 16 residues. The CDR3 reads CASRRPGGFLVDEQFF. The CDR3 DNA reads as TGTGCCAGCAGACGACCGGGGGGGTTTTTGGTCGATGAGCAGTTCTTC.

This clonotype was seen more than once but under ten times. V usage is TRBV29-1 and J usage is TRBJ1-5, with 7 positions matching TRBD1. This CDR3 comprises 15 residues. CDR1 and CDR2 from the germline V gene are SQVTM and ANQGSEA. With 6 bases clipped from V and 0 bases from J, the junction kept 8 bases outside the gene matches. The CDR3 sequence: CSVSFGTASNQPQHF. In nucleotides, the CDR3 is TGCAGCGTCTCATTTGGGACAGCTAGCAATCAGCCCCAGCATTTT.

This clonotype occurred a few times. This chain uses TRBV4-1 with TRBJ1-6; D unclear. V was clipped by 3 bases and J by 15 bases, with 21 bases between them. This CDR3 contains 15 residues. Germline CDR1 is MGHRA and CDR2 is YSYEKL. The CDR3, as DNA: TGCGCCAGCAGCCATCCAGTGGGCGGTCAAGGTGGCCTCCACTTT. Residues: CASSHPVGGQGGLHF.

V and J are TRBV12-3 or TRBV12-4 and TRBJ1-6, with D maybe TRBD1 (5 bases). V lost 2 bases and J 11 bases, leaving 7 bases between the germline ends. The CDR3 contains 12 residues. The CDR3: CASSLRGTPLHF. The CDR3 nucleotides read TGTGCCAGCAGTTTACGGGGGACACCCCTCCACTTT.

The gene calls are TRBV28 and TRBJ2-7; D might be TRBD1 (5 bases). The CDR3 has 15 residues. In germline, CDR1 is MDHEN, CDR2 SYDVKM. V lost 5 bases and J 5 bases, leaving 19 bases between the germline ends. CDR3 sequence reads: CASSLGAAGIDEQYF. In nucleotides, the CDR3 is TGTGCCAGCAGTCTTGGGGCGGCAGGGATCGACGAGCAGTACTTC.

This clonotype was counted a few times. This chain links TRBV29-1 with TRBJ1-2; 9 bases are shared with TRBD1. The CDR3 is 12 residues long. V shed 5 bases and J 13 bases; nucleotides not matched to a gene: 11. Germline V lookup: CDR1 SQVTM, CDR2 ANQGSEA. In DNA, the CDR3 is TGCAGCGTTAATCCGGGACAGGGATTGGTCACCTTC. It encodes CSVNPGQGLVTF.

In this sample, this clonotype turned up many times. The gene calls are TRBV4-2 and TRBJ1-2; TRBD1 matches 8 bases. The ends lost 3 bases at V and 1 base at J; junction bases unmatched: 7. Germline CDR1 is LGHNA and CDR2 is YNFKEQ. The CDR3 totals 16 residues. The CDR3 DNA follows: TGTGCCAGCAGCCAGGTCGGGACAGGCGATAACTATGGCTACACCTTC. Protein sequence: CASSQVGTGDNYGYTF.

This clonotype occurred many times. The rearrangement joins TRBV5-6 to TRBJ2-2, with TRBD1 matching over 7 bases. V lost 4 bases to trimming and J lost 4 bases; unmatched junction nucleotides: 7. Per the germline V gene, CDR1 is SGHDT and CDR2 is YYEEEE. The CDR3 runs to 15 residues. The CDR3 loop is CASSMTGQITGELFF. The CDR3 nucleotides read TGTGCCAGCAGCATGACGGGACAGATCACCGGGGAGCTGTTTTTT.

At least ten counts were recorded for this clonotype. V is TRBV6-5 and J is TRBJ1-1; a weak D match, TRBD1 (6 bases). The CDR3 extends over 15 amino acids. Per germline, CDR1 MNHEY and CDR2 SVGAGI. V was shortened by 0 bases and J by 7 bases, with 15 bases between the two germline ends. DNA of the CDR3: TGTGCCAGCAGTTACTCTTTGGACAGCAGCTTTGAAGCTTTCTTT. The encoded protein is CASSYSLDSSFEAFF.

This clonotype was counted many times. The J gene is TRBJ2-7, the V gene TRBV6-1, with 11 bases that match TRBD1. CDR1 and CDR2 from the germline V gene are MNHNS and SASEGT. The CDR3 contains 16 residues. J was trimmed by 5 bases and V by 6 bases; bases with no gene match: 12. CDR3 residues: CASRALRTGGLDEQYF. The CDR3 DNA reads TGTGCCAGCAGAGCTCTTCGGACAGGGGGCCTGGACGAGCAGTACTTC.

This clonotype was observed a few times. The J gene is TRBJ2-3, the V gene TRBV5-1; no reliable D call. CDR1 and CDR2 (germline): SGHRS, YFSETQ. Trimming removed 8 bases from V and 1 base from J, with 20 bases in between. This CDR3 spans 16 amino acids. The DNA of the CDR3 is TGCGCCAGTAGCCGACCGGCCCAAAGCGGCACAGATACGCAGTATTTT. It is translated as CASSRPAQSGTDTQYF. The full variable domain, completed using reference TRBV5-1 and TRBJ2-3, is KAGVTQTPRYLIKTRGQQVTLSCSPISGHRSVSWYQQTPGQGLQFLFEYFSETQRNKGNFPGRFSGRQFSNSRSEMNVSTLELGDSALYLCASSRPAQSGTDTQYFGPGTRLTVL.

This clonotype was recorded at least ten times. The DNA of the CDR3 is TGCGCCAGCAGCTTAGGGACAGGGGATTACAATGAGCAGTTCTTC. Encoded protein: CASSLGTGDYNEQFF. V and J are TRBV5-1 and TRBJ2-1, with 10 bases aligning to TRBD1. V was clipped by 2 bases and J by 4 bases; unmatched bases: 3. The CDR3 spans 15 residues. Germline V gene data show CDR1 as SGHRS and CDR2 as YFSETQ.

The chain uses TRBV7-2 and TRBJ1-2, with D hard to call. The CDR3 sequence is 14 residues long. V was pared by 3 bases and J by 0 bases, with 8 bases between. Germline-derived CDR1 and CDR2 are SGHTA and FQGNSA. CDR3 sequence reads: CASSFGSPNYGYTF. The DNA of the CDR3 is TGTGCCAGCAGCTTTGGATCTCCTAACTATGGCTACACCTTC.

CDR3 protein: CASSGDFGTQYF. The CDR3 bases are TGTGCCAGCAGCGGGGATTTTGGTACGCAGTATTTT. The genes are TRBV9 and TRBJ2-3; no definite D call. Germline CDR1 SGDLS, CDR2 YYNGEE. The CDR3 length is 12 residues. Trimming shortened V by 3 bases and J by 8 bases, and 10 bases separated the two germline ends.

The chain employs TRBV20-1 and TRBJ2-1, with TRBD1 matching over 8 bases. CDR1 and CDR2 (germline): DFQATT, SNEGSKA (reference sequence). CDR3 length equals 17 residues. V gave up 0 bases and J gave up 8 bases; unmatched junction bases: 15. CDR3 loop: CSARDRTADRVGHEQFF. The CDR3 nucleotides are TGCAGTGCTAGAGATCGAACTGCGGACAGGGTGGGGCATGAGCAGTTCTTC.

The chain is built from TRBV20-1 and TRBJ2-1; D may be TRBD1 (6 bases). With 5 bases removed from V and 10 bases from J, the gap between germline ends came to 12 bases. There are 11 residues in the CDR3. Germline V lookup: CDR1 DFQATT, CDR2 SNEGSKA (reference sequence). CDR3 nucleotides: TGCAGTGCTTACAGGGTGGGCGAGCAGTTCTTC. This gives the protein CSAYRVGEQFF.

The genes are TRBV6-5 and TRBJ1-2; tentatively, D is TRBD1 (5 bases). The germline V and J ends were trimmed by 5 bases and 4 bases, with 11 bases remaining between them. The CDR3 runs 13 residues. CDR1 MNHEY and CDR2 SVGAGI come from the germline V gene. In DNA, the CDR3 is TGTGCCAGCAGTAACGGGGGGACCTATGGCTACACCTTC. Translating gives CASSNGGTYGYTF.

This clonotype was found a few times. This sequence joins TRBV20-1 and TRBJ2-1; TRBD1 might be the D (8 bases). V was trimmed by 6 bases and J by 9 bases, leaving 21 bases between them. Germline lookup yields CDR1 DFQATT and CDR2 SNEGSKA (reference sequence). This CDR3 contains 14 residues. CDR3 DNA: TGCAGTGCCACAGGGGGGGGGCCATTAAGTGAGCAGTTCTTC. It translates to CSATGGGPLSEQFF.

This clonotype has more than one count but fewer than ten. This chain connects TRBV4-3 to TRBJ2-7; 9 bases fit TRBD2. CDR1 and CDR2 from the germline V gene are LGHNA and YSLEER. The trim removed 0 bases at V and 9 bases at J, leaving 6 bases unmatched. This CDR3 is 14 amino acids long. In DNA form, the CDR3 reads TGCGCCAGCAGCCAAGATCAGCGGGGGGCGGCGCAGTACTTC. Encoded protein: CASSQDQRGAAQYF.

Here the CDR3 reads CASSPGGGARADTQYF. Written as DNA, the CDR3 is TGTGCCAGCAGCCCTGGGGGGGGGGCCCGTGCAGATACGCAGTATTTT. The J gene is TRBJ2-3, the V gene TRBV3-1, with D perhaps TRBD2 (7 bases). Germline loops: CDR1 LGHDT, CDR2 YNNKEL (reference sequence). Trimming left V 4 bases short and J 4 bases short, with 18 bases between. The CDR3 runs 16 residues.

The chain joins TRBV4-2 to TRBJ2-7; TRBD1 aligns across 10 bases. J gave up 5 bases and V 4 bases, and 2 bases lay outside the gene matches. This CDR3 spans 13 amino acids. Germline V gives CDR1 LGHNA, CDR2 YNFKEQ. Written as DNA, the CDR3 is TGTGCCAGCAGCCCCGGGACAGGGGACGAGCAGTACTTC. This encodes CASSPGTGDEQYF.

This clonotype was seen a few times. This chain connects TRBV11-3 to TRBJ2-1; D perhaps matches TRBD1 (5 bases). With 0 bases removed from V and 9 bases from J, the gap between germline ends came to 12 bases. Germline V gene data show CDR1 as SGHNT and CDR2 as YENEEA. This CDR3 region has 14 residues. CDR3 sequence reads: CASSLDWQGGEQFF. In nucleotides, the CDR3 is TGTGCCAGCAGCTTAGATTGGCAGGGCGGTGAGCAGTTCTTC.